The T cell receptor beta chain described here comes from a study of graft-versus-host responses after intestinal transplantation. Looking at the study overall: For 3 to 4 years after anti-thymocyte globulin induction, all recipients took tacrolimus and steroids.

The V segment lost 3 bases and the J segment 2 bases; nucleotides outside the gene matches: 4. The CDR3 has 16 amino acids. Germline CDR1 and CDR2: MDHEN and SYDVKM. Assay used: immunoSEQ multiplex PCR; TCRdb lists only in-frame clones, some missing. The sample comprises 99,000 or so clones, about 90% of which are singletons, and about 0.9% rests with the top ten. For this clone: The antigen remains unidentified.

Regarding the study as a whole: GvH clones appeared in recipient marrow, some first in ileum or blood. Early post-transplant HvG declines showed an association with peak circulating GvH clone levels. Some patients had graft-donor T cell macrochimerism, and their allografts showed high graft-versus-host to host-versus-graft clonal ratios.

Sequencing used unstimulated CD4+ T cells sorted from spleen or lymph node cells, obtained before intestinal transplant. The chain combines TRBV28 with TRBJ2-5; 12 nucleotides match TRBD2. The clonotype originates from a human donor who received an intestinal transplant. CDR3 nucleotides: TGTGCCAGCAGTTTCGCTAGCGGGAGGGTACAAGAGACCCAGTACTTC. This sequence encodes CASSFASGRVQETQYF.